This TCR beta chain is drawn from a study of blood T cell repertoires in COVID-19. V lost 8 bases and J 1 base, leaving 11 bases between the germline ends. The V gene's germline CDR1 is MNHEY and CDR2 SMNVEV (reference sequence). The CDR3 runs to 13 residues. Produced via immunoSEQ multiplex PCR; TCRdb's table is partial and in-frame only. The sample includes roughly 250,000 clones, around 87% of them seen just once. This clone was recorded only once. The receptor was isolated from a woman in her forties or fifties who had recovered from COVID-19. The chain uses TRBV27 and TRBJ1-1, with unresolved D. Specimen: PBMCs or T cells enriched from blood (not recorded which). The CDR3 region has the DNA TGTGCCAGCTTCCGGGATTCGAACACTGAAGCTTTCTTT. This translates into CASFRDSNTEAFF.